The entry that follows covers one T cell receptor (beta chain) sequence. The clone's antigen remains unknown. The sample holds no much larger clone one base away, and base qualities are not on file. The record originates from a study of identical twins (dated by TCRdb to 2016 to 2018). Background for the entire study: The study deep-sequenced TCR alpha and beta repertoires from monozygotic twins, unrelated adults of various ages and cord blood to test whether fetal clonotypes persist. To rule out contamination, the twin experiments were replicated at different times with different library preparation protocols. Results the study describes overall, beyond this receptor: Because the same donors could not be followed over many years, conclusions were based on cross-sectional statistical analysis. Compared with coincidental sharing between unrelated individuals, out-of-frame TCR alpha sequences shared between twins showed an excess of sequences with low generation probability. A weaker excess of twin sharing was found in beta out-of-frame sequences because the signal-to-noise ratio was lowered by fewer shared sequences. Invariant T cells such as MAIT and iNKT could partly confound zero-insertion analyses, though diverse VJ usage argued against this for most clonotypes. In monozygotic twins, out-of-frame TCR alpha sharing was systematically underestimated by recombination models, although the models agreed with sharing between unrelated individuals. Fewer insertions were carried by abundant cord blood beta clonotypes, a similar but weaker trend appeared in young adult naive repertoires, and no such trend appeared in memory repertoires.

The library was produced with 5' RACE. Sequencing instrument: Illumina HiSeq 2000. Template switching introduced a universal primer binding site; the final cDNA contained a unique molecular identifier, enabling accurate counting of TCR cDNA molecules. Specific primers in the conserved constant-segment region were used to synthesize first-strand cDNA for the TCR alpha and beta chains. Each cDNA library was double barcoded, with a SMART-Mk sample barcode plus Illumina barcodes, to control for contamination. TruSeq adapter sequences and Illumina sample barcodes were added in two successive PCR steps. The Illumina HiSeq platform was used with custom primers to sequence TCR alpha and beta cDNA libraries. Concerning the study's data processing: Unique molecular identifiers were extracted from raw reads with MiGEC, and CDR3 positions were determined with MiXCR. Recombination models were inferred per individual with the repgenHMM and IGoR tools using an EM algorithm. The tcR package in R was used for shared clonotype analysis, with sharing normalized by the product of cloneset sizes. To study raw recombination free of thymic and clonal selection effects, out-of-frame nonproductive sequences were analyzed. TCRdb passed the public sequencing reads through fastp at Q25 and MiXCR, retaining productive beta sequences. Here each entry gathers all rows of one CDR3 protein and keeps the most common genes and DNA. The V and J calls were determined by TCRdb, not by the authors. This sample comprises hundreds of thousands of distinct CDR3 sequences, more than 20% of them detected only once. Roughly 0.5% of the sample rests with the top ten.

Every donor in the study was a healthy Caucasian. The twin cohort consisted of three pairs of female monozygotic twins, all aged 18 to 29 years. Positive isolation kits from Invitrogen were used to isolate the CD4+ and CD8+ T cell populations. This sample also appeared in a second study, on yellow fever vaccine responses in identical twins. The second publication reports: According to the authors, in identical twins the way T cells responded to vaccination appeared partly convergent and partly personalized. In the study, vaccine-responding T cell clones were precisely tracked in identical twins.

The clonotype was recovered from a woman in her late teens or twenties in good health. Material for sequencing was CD4+ T cells sorted from blood.

This receptor has the CDR3 CAAVGNTIYF. The nucleotide sequence is TGTGCCGCGGTGGGAAACACCATATATTTT. This chain joins TRBV28 to TRBJ1-3, with no reliable assignment of the D segment. Inclusive of the bounding cysteine and phenylalanine, the CDR3 is 10 residues long. CDR3 DNA only is kept here, 30 bases in frame from base 1. CDR1 and CDR2, per the germline V gene, are MDHEN and SYDVKM. V loses 11 bases of germline sequence and J loses 4 bases, and the interval between the two ends is 6 bases.